This T cell receptor beta chain was recorded in a study of T cell changes during pregnancy in multiple sclerosis. This CDR3 comprises 12 residues. CDR1 SGHRS and CDR2 YFSETQ come from the germline V gene. V lost 1 base and J 7 bases, leaving 9 bases between the germline ends. This clone occurred once. Sequencing was performed with immunoSEQ multiplex PCR; in TCRdb, only in-frame clones are kept and a portion is missing. Of 9,000 to 10,000 clones listed, 83% are singletons. The sequencing used CD8+ T cells from peripheral blood mononuclear cells, collected in the third trimester of pregnancy. This clonotype originated in a female donor in good health, enrolled as a control in a pregnancy study. The genes are TRBV5-1 and TRBJ2-7, with no clear D. The CDR3 region has the DNA TGCGCCAGCAGCTTGATCGCGTCGGAGCAGTACTTC. It codes for CASSLIASEQYF.